The clone carrying this T cell receptor (beta chain) was seen a few times. These data come from a study of shared clonotypes between healthy human individuals. Germline assignment: CDR1 SNHLY and CDR2 FYNNEI. The V gene end was trimmed by 5 bases and the J gene end by 1 base; junction bases not matched to a gene: 2. There are 14 residues in the CDR3. Each sample came from a Caucasian adult donor living in Nashville, Tennessee. The assay was carried out at the deep level. Assay used: immunoSEQ multiplex PCR; TCRdb lists only in-frame clones, some missing. The data show under 1,100,000 clones, about 80% seen once.

The TCR was taken from a man in his late teens or twenties in good health. The chain couples TRBV2 to TRBJ2-3; TRBD2 matches 8 bases. The sample comprised memory CD4+ T cells sorted from blood. Described subset: CD45RA-negative fraction. The CDR3 coding sequence is TGTGCCAGCAGTAATAGCGGGGGCACAGATACGCAGTATTTT. Encoded protein: CASSNSGGTDTQYF.